This TCR beta chain was sequenced during a study of control samples from healthy donors and cancer patients (dated by TCRdb to 2020 to 2021). To note about this clone: Its antigen is unknown. No qualities accompany the bases; no much larger clone lies one base away.

The library was prepared using the immunoSEQ multiplex PCR assay. The source is immuneACCESS, and TCRdb retained only in-frame sequences with V and J called. Part of the clones is not carried over; for the studies checked, unresolved V genes explain less than half of this, and the remainder is unexplained. In all, the sample holds 130,000 to 150,000 clones, and approximately 91% of those were seen once. 4.9% of the sample comes from the top ten. V is cut back by 6 bases and J by 7 bases, with 9 bases in the junction unmatched. CDR1 MNHEY and CDR2 SVGEGT were looked up in the germline V gene. The CDR3 numbers 13 residues from cysteine through phenylalanine. Only the CDR3 portion is preserved as DNA: 39 bases, with reading frame beginning at the first base.

This sequence originates from a man aged 30-40 years in good health. Input material: blood. This chain is built from TRBV6-2 or TRBV6-3 and TRBJ2-7; 7 bases in the junction line up with TRBD2. The DNA is TGTGCCAGCAGCCTAGCGGTACCTCGTGAGCAGTACTTC. It codes for CASSLAVPREQYF.